These T cell receptor beta chains were read from a single sample in a study of beta chain features in type 1 diabetes. This table comes from immunoSEQ multiplex PCR, and its TCRdb copy is limited to in-frame clones, with some not included. This table holds under 300,000 clones, roughly a tenth found once. The sequenced material came from naive CD4+ T cells from blood. All receptors come from a young man with type 1 diabetes. Each CDR3 is given with its conserved first and last residue. A D gene is named only where the DNA matches it firmly. A clone size is listed for some rows: how often the clone was seen (once, few, many), or a class if it is expanded.

cdr3_aa cdr3_nt d_call j_call clone_size v_call
CATRGGLAVSTDTQYF TGTGCCACCAGGGGGGGACTAGCGGTTAGCACAGATACGCAGTATTTT TRBD2 TRBJ2-3 . TRBV15
CSVAETATYGYTF TGCAGCGTTGCCGAGACAGCTACTTATGGCTACACCTTC . TRBJ1-2 few TRBV29-1
CASSLRMDSLSSTDTQYF TGTGCCAGCAGCTTAAGGATGGACAGCCTTAGTAGCACAGATACGCAGTATTTT . TRBJ2-3 . TRBV11-2
CASSGGGAQPQHF TGTGCCAGCAGCGGAGGAGGAGCACAGCCCCAGCATTTT . TRBJ1-5 few TRBV28
CASRPPRTLGTDTQYF TGTGCCAGCAGGCCCCCTCGGACTCTTGGCACAGATACGCAGTATTTT . TRBJ2-3 . TRBV7-8
CASSLGGPNTEAFF TGTGCCAGCAGCTTGGGAGGGCCGAACACTGAAGCTTTCTTT . TRBJ1-1 few TRBV7-9
CASSLWAAAHGYTF TGTGCCAGCAGTTTATGGGCGGCCGCCCATGGCTACACCTTC . TRBJ1-2 . TRBV28
CASSPQGGGAYNEQFF TGTGCCAGTAGTCCTCAAGGCGGGGGGGCCTACAATGAGCAGTTCTTC TRBD2 TRBJ2-1 . TRBV19
CASSSSGTRNTGELFF TGCGCCAGCAGCTCTTCCGGGACAAGGAACACCGGGGAGCTGTTTTTT . TRBJ2-2 . TRBV5-1
CAISDSSTDTQYF TGTGCCATTTCGGACAGTAGCACAGATACGCAGTATTTT . TRBJ2-3 once TRBV6-1
CASSYRGRGNTEAFF TGTGCCAGCAGTTACAGGGGGCGAGGGAACACTGAAGCTTTCTTT TRBD1 TRBJ1-1 . TRBV6-6
CASSPRQESYGYTF TGTGCCAGCTCACCACGACAGGAAAGCTATGGCTACACCTTC . TRBJ1-2 few TRBV18
CASSSVSEQFF TGTGCCAGCAGTTCCGTGTCTGAGCAGTTCTTC . TRBJ2-1 few TRBV2
CSVARSNTEAFF TGCAGCGTTGCCAGGTCGAACACTGAAGCTTTCTTT . TRBJ1-1 few TRBV29-1
CASSQVGRGNTEAFF TGCGCCAGCAGCCAAGTTGGTAGAGGGAACACTGAAGCTTTCTTT . TRBJ1-1 few TRBV4-1
CASSLRGGLPLTDTQYF TGTGCCAGCAGTTTGCGGGGGGGCCTACCCCTCACAGATACGCAGTATTTT TRBD2 TRBJ2-3 few TRBV28
CASSQETGGPGELFF TGCGCCAGCAGCCAAGAAACAGGGGGCCCCGGGGAGCTGTTTTTT TRBD1 TRBJ2-2 few TRBV4-3
CASSSPGLAGRSSYEQYF TGTGCCAGCAGCTCGCCGGGACTAGCGGGGAGAAGCTCCTACGAGCAGTACTTC TRBD2 TRBJ2-7 . TRBV5-4
CASSHRLAREQFF TGTGCCAGCAGCCACCGACTAGCGAGGGAGCAGTTCTTC TRBD2 TRBJ2-1 few TRBV7-8
CASKWTGADTQYF TGTGCCAGCAAGTGGACCGGGGCAGATACGCAGTATTTT . TRBJ2-3 . TRBV7-2
CASSLGRLAGAHEQYF TGTGCCAGCAGCTTAGGTAGGCTAGCGGGCGCCCACGAGCAGTACTTC TRBD2 TRBJ2-7 . TRBV7-8
CASSHAGQGGLAFF TGTGCCAGCAGCCACGCCGGGCAGGGAGGACTAGCTTTCTTT . TRBJ1-1 few TRBV4-2
CASSPGRASEQFF TGTGCCAGCAGCCCCGGGAGGGCGAGTGAGCAGTTCTTC TRBD2 TRBJ2-1 few TRBV14
CASSDRTGGDYTF TGTGCCAGCAGTGACCGGACAGGGGGGGACTACACCTTC TRBD1 TRBJ1-2 . TRBV6-1
CASKTSGVEQYF TGTGCCAGCAAGACTAGCGGGGTCGAGCAGTACTTC . TRBJ2-7 . TRBV21-1
CASSPTYTTGSNTEAFF TGCGCCAGCAGCCCCACATATACAACAGGGAGCAACACTGAAGCTTTCTTT . TRBJ1-1 . TRBV5-1
CASSEVNYGYTF TGTGCCAGTAGTGAGGTTAACTATGGCTACACCTTC . TRBJ1-2 . TRBV19
CASSPFGTLKLFF TGTGCCAGCAGCCCATTCGGGACTCTAAAACTGTTTTTT . TRBJ1-4 . TRBV7-2
CASSYRGGTEAFF TGTGCCAGCAGTTACCGAGGGGGAACTGAAGCTTTCTTT . TRBJ1-1 few TRBV6-5
CASSSSGMQGYNEQFF TGTGCCAGCAGCTCGTCCGGGATGCAAGGGTACAATGAGCAGTTCTTC . TRBJ2-1 few TRBV11-3
CSAWGQDEKLFF TGCAGCGCTTGGGGGCAGGATGAAAAACTGTTTTTT . TRBJ1-4 few TRBV29-1
CASTPGQGFRNQPQHF TGTGCCAGTACCCCGGGACAGGGTTTTAGGAATCAGCCCCAGCATTTT TRBD1 TRBJ1-5 . TRBV19
CASSLGTGWENTEAFF TGTGCCAGCAGCTTGGGTACAGGGTGGGAGAACACTGAAGCTTTCTTT . TRBJ1-1 once TRBV5-6
CASRAAGGKETQYF TGTGCCAGCAGAGCAGCCGGGGGGAAAGAGACCCAGTACTTC TRBD2 TRBJ2-5 . TRBV5-4
CASSLLAGANYNEQFF TGCGCCAGCAGCTTACTAGCGGGGGCAAACTACAATGAGCAGTTCTTC TRBD2 TRBJ2-1 few TRBV5-1
CASSLPMGGVNEQFF TGTGCCAGCAGTTTACCCATGGGGGGTGTCAATGAGCAGTTCTTC . TRBJ2-1 . TRBV28
CASSRDRYPGANVLTF TGTGCCAGCAGCCGGGACAGATACCCTGGGGCCAACGTCCTGACTTTC TRBD1 TRBJ2-6 few TRBV6-4
CASSSVAGTAGANVLTF TGTGCCAGCAGTTCGGTAGCGGGTACTGCTGGGGCCAACGTCCTGACTTTC TRBD2 TRBJ2-6 few TRBV28
CAWTRGGQWGF TGTGCCTGGACCCGGGGTGGGCAGTGGGGCTTC . TRBJ2-7 . TRBV30
CSASGQTEAFF TGCAGTGCTAGTGGACAAACTGAAGCTTTCTTT . TRBJ1-1 . TRBV20-1
CASSFGTGGSPLHF TGTGCCAGCAGCTTCGGGACAGGAGGTTCACCCCTCCACTTT TRBD1 TRBJ1-6 few TRBV7-9
CSVEGYRESIYGYTF TGCAGCGTTGAAGGGTACCGGGAGTCAATATATGGCTACACCTTC . TRBJ1-2 . TRBV29-1
CASSQLQGSGTQYF TGCGCCAGCAGTCAGTTACAGGGATCTGGGACCCAGTACTTC . TRBJ2-5 . TRBV23-1
CASSYSSSSYNSPLHF TGTGCCAGCAGTTACTCGAGTAGCTCCTATAATTCACCCCTCCACTTT . TRBJ1-6 . TRBV6-5
CASGLGQGRAFF TGTGCTAGTGGTTTGGGACAGGGTAGAGCTTTCTTT TRBD1 TRBJ1-1 few TRBV12-5
CATRVATGANVLTF TGTGCCACCAGAGTGGCAACTGGGGCCAACGTCCTGACTTTC . TRBJ2-6 many TRBV13
CASSLGPGIVSPLHF TGTGCCAGCAGCTTAGGCCCAGGGATAGTTTCACCCCTCCACTTT . TRBJ1-6 few TRBV7-2
CAWARGTSGGWETQYF TGTGCCTGGGCTAGGGGGACTAGCGGGGGCTGGGAGACCCAGTACTTC TRBD2 TRBJ2-5 few TRBV30
CASSVGPQGDQETQYF TGTGCCAGCAGCGTAGGACCCCAAGGGGACCAAGAGACCCAGTACTTC . TRBJ2-5 few TRBV9
CASSAYSDRQYEQYF TGCGCCAGCAGCGCGTACTCGGACAGGCAATACGAGCAGTACTTC TRBD1 TRBJ2-7 few TRBV5-1
CATSRGTGVGEKLFF TGTGCCACCAGCAGGGGTACAGGGGTTGGTGAAAAACTGTTTTTT TRBD1 TRBJ1-4 . TRBV15
CASSETGRLGNQPQHF TGTGCCAGCAGTGAAACAGGAAGATTGGGCAATCAGCCCCAGCATTTT . TRBJ1-5 few TRBV2
CASSLPKGQHQETQYF TGCGCCAGCAGCCTTCCGAAGGGACAGCACCAAGAGACCCAGTACTTC TRBD1 TRBJ2-5 few TRBV4-1
CASSWALNTEAFF TGTGCCAGCAGCTGGGCACTGAACACTGAAGCTTTCTTT . TRBJ1-1 few TRBV11-1
CASSLVRGHSSYNEQFF TGTGCCAGCAGCTTGGTTAGGGGGCATAGCTCCTACAATGAGCAGTTCTTC TRBD1 TRBJ2-1 few TRBV5-4